Below are 20 T cell receptor beta chains sequenced from a single sample in a study of control samples from healthy donors and cancer patients. Produced via immunoSEQ multiplex PCR; TCRdb's table is partial and in-frame only. This table has roughly 120,000 clones, approximately 90% appearing once. Sequencing was performed on blood. These receptors were obtained from a human donor in good health. The donor label of this sample is uncertain.

V and J are TRBV6-5 and TRBJ1-1; perhaps TRBD1 as D (6 bases). V lost 10 bases to trimming and J lost 0 bases, with 12 bases between them. Per the germline V gene, CDR1 is MNHEY and CDR2 is SVGAGI. CDR3 length: 13 residues. CDR3 in DNA: TGTGCCACCAGAGGGGACATGAACACTGAAGCTTTCTTT. Translation gives CATRGDMNTEAFF.

The CDR3 reads CASSLEGVETRANYGYTF. The CDR3 DNA reads as TGCGCCAGCAGCTTGGAGGGTGTCGAAACAAGGGCTAACTATGGCTACACCTTC. The rearrangement uses TRBV5-1 and TRBJ1-2, with unresolved D. Trimming took 0 bases from V and 0 from J, leaving 18 bases between them. Germline CDR1 reads SGHRS; CDR2 reads YFSETQ. The CDR3 sequence is 18 residues long.

The rearrangement links TRBV6-4 to TRBJ2-7, with D unresolved. The CDR3 has 14 residues. Trimming shortened V by 3 bases and J by 4 bases, and 13 bases separated the two germline ends. Germline V gives CDR1 MRHNA, CDR2 SNTAGT. The CDR3 sequence is CASSEVTRSYEQYF. For the CDR3, the DNA is TGTGCCAGCAGTGAGGTTACAAGATCTTACGAGCAGTACTTC.

The J gene is TRBJ2-3, the V gene TRBV28; D may correspond to TRBD1 or TRBD2 (7 bases each). The ends were cut back, 4 bases at V and 0 bases at J, with 14 bases in the middle. CDR1 is MDHEN, CDR2 SYDVKM, per germline. The CDR3 is 16 amino acids. CDR3 amino acids: CASSSPGGGSTDTQYF. The CDR3 DNA sequence: TGTGCCAGCAGTTCCCCAGGGGGGGGTAGCACAGATACGCAGTATTTT.

The chain recombines TRBV10-3 with TRBJ2-1, with a tentative D call TRBD2 (6 bases). The germline V and J ends were trimmed by 6 bases and 10 bases, with 22 bases remaining between them. Germline CDR1 is ENHRY and CDR2 is SYGVKD. The CDR3 totals 15 residues. This CDR3 reads CAISRTVVGLGEQFF. In DNA, the CDR3 is TGTGCCATCAGCCGCACAGTCGTGGGACTGGGGGAGCAGTTCTTC.

The chain combines TRBV29-1 with TRBJ2-1, with no clear D. Trimming pared 1 base from V and 8 bases from J, leaving 9 bases between. CDR1 SQVTM and CDR2 ANQGSEA come from the germline V gene. The CDR3 runs 12 residues. CDR3 amino acids: CSVEGGRDEQFF. The CDR3 DNA follows: TGCAGCGTTGAAGGGGGTCGGGATGAGCAGTTCTTC.

The rearrangement uses TRBV2 and TRBJ1-6; TRBD1 might be the D (6 bases). V lost 5 bases and J lost 10, with 21 bases in between. This CDR3 is 16 amino acids long. In germline, CDR1 is SNHLY, CDR2 FYNNEI. CDR3 sequence: CASSYSGDQTTSPLHF. For the CDR3, the DNA is TGTGCCAGCAGTTACTCAGGGGATCAGACTACATCACCCCTCCACTTT. The variable domain in full, completed from reference TRBV2 and TRBJ1-6, reads EPEVTQTPSHQVTQMGQEVILRCVPISNHLYFYWYRQILGQKVEFLVSFYNNEISEKSEIFDDQFSVERPDGSNFTLKIRSTKLEDSAMYFCASSYSGDQTTSPLHFGNGTRLTVT.

The chain employs TRBV27 and TRBJ1-2; a weak D match, TRBD1 (5 bases). V gave up 7 bases and J gave up 8 bases, with 23 bases separating them. The CDR3 is made up of 15 amino acids. Germline loops: CDR1 MNHEY, CDR2 SMNVEV (reference sequence). The CDR3 region has the DNA TGTGCCAGCACTCCGGTGGCGGGACTGGGGGGGGGCTACACCTTC. It specifies CASTPVAGLGGGYTF.

The chain is built from TRBV20-1 and TRBJ1-1; D call uncertain. Looked up from germline, CDR1 is DFQATT and CDR2 is SNEGSKA (reference sequence). V lost 5 bases and J 4 bases, leaving 8 bases between the germline ends. The CDR3 is 11 amino acids. In nucleotides, the CDR3 is TGCAGTGCTCTCCTAAGCACTGAAGCTTTCTTT. Encoded protein: CSALLSTEAFF.

The V call is TRBV7-9, the J call TRBJ1-3; D remains ambiguous. In germline, CDR1 is SEHNR, CDR2 FQNEAQ (reference sequence). V lost 5 bases to trimming and J lost 4 bases, with 18 bases between them. CDR3 length equals 16 residues. This chain's CDR3 is CASSPQLGGPGNTIYF. CDR3 coding DNA: TGTGCCAGCAGCCCACAGTTGGGAGGGCCGGGAAACACCATATATTTT.

CDR3 sequence reads: CASSPGDTYEQYF. In DNA form, the CDR3 reads TGCGCCAGCAGTCCCGGGGACACATACGAGCAGTACTTC. The chain employs TRBV23-1 and TRBJ2-7; D is perhaps TRBD1 (6 bases). TRBV23-1 is designated an ORF whose function remains uncertain. The CDR3 runs to 13 residues. The V end lost 4 bases, the J end lost 4 bases, and 11 bases lay between the germline ends.

The genes are TRBV30 and TRBJ1-3; 8 bases fit TRBD1. The CDR3 runs to 15 residues. V dropped 2 bases and J dropped 0; count of bases not matched to a gene: 3. The germline gives CDR1 GTSNPN, CDR2 SVGIG (reference sequence). Here the CDR3 reads CAWSQGANSGNTIYF. As DNA, the CDR3 is TGTGCCTGGAGTCAGGGGGCCAACTCTGGAAACACCATATATTTT.

The rearrangement joins TRBV11-2 to TRBJ2-5; D possibly uses TRBD1 or TRBD2 (6 bases each). Trimming took off 1 base at V and 6 bases at J, with 15 bases between the two ends. Per the germline V gene, CDR1 is SGHAT and CDR2 is FQNNGV. The CDR3 extends over 15 amino acids. CDR3 DNA: TGTGCCAGCAGCTTAGTTTCCGGGGGCTGGAAGACCCAGTACTTC. Amino acids: CASSLVSGGWKTQYF. Together with reference TRBV11-2 and TRBJ2-5, the CDR3 gives the full variable domain: EAGVAQSPRYKIIEKRQSVAFWCNPISGHATLYWYQQILGQGPKLLIQFQNNGVVDDSQLPKDRFSAERLKGVDSTLKIQPAKLEDSAVYLCASSLVSGGWKTQYFGPGTRLLVL.

This clone has just one count. This chain joins TRBV24-1 and TRBJ2-7; D is possibly TRBD2 (5 bases). Per germline, CDR1 KGHDR and CDR2 SFDVKD. Trimming pared 5 bases from V and 5 bases from J, leaving 12 bases between. The CDR3 runs to 13 residues. Here the CDR3 DNA reads TGTGCCACCAGTGTAAGCGGCTTAGACGAGCAGTACGTC. The encoded protein is CATSVSGLDEQYV.

The chain is built from TRBV11-3 and TRBJ2-3; TRBD2 agrees at 8 bases. The length of the CDR3 is 15 residues. With V trimmed by 5 bases and J by 2 bases, 6 bases remained unmatched. The germline V gene has CDR1 SGHNT and CDR2 YENEEA. The chain's CDR3 is CASSPSGGYTDTQYF. DNA for the CDR3: TGTGCCAGCAGCCCCAGCGGGGGATACACAGATACGCAGTATTTT.

J is TRBJ1-1 and V is TRBV28, with D possibly being TRBD1 (5 bases). The CDR3 sequence is 11 residues long. Germline V gene sequence: CDR1 MDHEN, CDR2 SYDVKM. V was clipped by 3 bases and J by 14 bases, with 13 bases between them. The CDR3, as DNA: TGTGCCAGCAGTTTGGCAGGGTTCACCTTCTTT. This sequence encodes CASSLAGFTFF.

The gene calls are TRBV2 and TRBJ1-1; D is undetermined. Trimming took off 6 bases at V and 5 bases at J, with 19 bases between the two ends. The germline CDR1 and CDR2 sequences are SNHLY and FYNNEI. The CDR3 covers 15 residues. CDR3 loop: CASSDPGTRWTEAFF. Here the CDR3 DNA reads TGTGCCAGCAGCGACCCAGGTACTAGGTGGACTGAAGCTTTCTTT.

The chain carries TRBV2 and TRBJ1-1, with D uncertain. The V gene's germline CDR1 is SNHLY and CDR2 FYNNEI. Trimming pared 7 bases from V and 1 base from J, leaving 10 bases between. The CDR3 extends over 13 amino acids. The CDR3 sequence: CASKDLKNTEAFF. The DNA of the CDR3 is TGTGCCAGCAAGGACCTAAAGAACACTGAAGCTTTCTTT.

The sample holds one count of this clone. The rearrangement joins TRBV6-6 to TRBJ1-1; perhaps TRBD1 as D (5 bases). Germline loops: CDR1 MNHNY, CDR2 SVGAGI (reference sequence). The CDR3 sequence is 14 residues long. The V and J ends lost 4 bases and 4 bases respectively, with 13 bases between them. The CDR3: CASSWSGLGTEAFF. The CDR3 nucleotides read TGTGCCAGCAGTTGGTCAGGGTTGGGCACTGAAGCTTTCTTT.

In regard to this clone: The sample carries other DNA sequences with the same CDR3. V gene TRBV18 combines with J gene TRBJ2-7, with D possibly being TRBD1 (6 bases). CDR1 and CDR2 from the germline V gene are KGHSH and LQKENI. CDR3 length: 14 residues. V lost 3 bases and J 4 bases, leaving 13 bases between the germline ends. The CDR3, as DNA: TGTGCCAGCTCACCCGGACAGCTAACTTACGAGCAGTACTTC. This gives the protein CASSPGQLTYEQYF.